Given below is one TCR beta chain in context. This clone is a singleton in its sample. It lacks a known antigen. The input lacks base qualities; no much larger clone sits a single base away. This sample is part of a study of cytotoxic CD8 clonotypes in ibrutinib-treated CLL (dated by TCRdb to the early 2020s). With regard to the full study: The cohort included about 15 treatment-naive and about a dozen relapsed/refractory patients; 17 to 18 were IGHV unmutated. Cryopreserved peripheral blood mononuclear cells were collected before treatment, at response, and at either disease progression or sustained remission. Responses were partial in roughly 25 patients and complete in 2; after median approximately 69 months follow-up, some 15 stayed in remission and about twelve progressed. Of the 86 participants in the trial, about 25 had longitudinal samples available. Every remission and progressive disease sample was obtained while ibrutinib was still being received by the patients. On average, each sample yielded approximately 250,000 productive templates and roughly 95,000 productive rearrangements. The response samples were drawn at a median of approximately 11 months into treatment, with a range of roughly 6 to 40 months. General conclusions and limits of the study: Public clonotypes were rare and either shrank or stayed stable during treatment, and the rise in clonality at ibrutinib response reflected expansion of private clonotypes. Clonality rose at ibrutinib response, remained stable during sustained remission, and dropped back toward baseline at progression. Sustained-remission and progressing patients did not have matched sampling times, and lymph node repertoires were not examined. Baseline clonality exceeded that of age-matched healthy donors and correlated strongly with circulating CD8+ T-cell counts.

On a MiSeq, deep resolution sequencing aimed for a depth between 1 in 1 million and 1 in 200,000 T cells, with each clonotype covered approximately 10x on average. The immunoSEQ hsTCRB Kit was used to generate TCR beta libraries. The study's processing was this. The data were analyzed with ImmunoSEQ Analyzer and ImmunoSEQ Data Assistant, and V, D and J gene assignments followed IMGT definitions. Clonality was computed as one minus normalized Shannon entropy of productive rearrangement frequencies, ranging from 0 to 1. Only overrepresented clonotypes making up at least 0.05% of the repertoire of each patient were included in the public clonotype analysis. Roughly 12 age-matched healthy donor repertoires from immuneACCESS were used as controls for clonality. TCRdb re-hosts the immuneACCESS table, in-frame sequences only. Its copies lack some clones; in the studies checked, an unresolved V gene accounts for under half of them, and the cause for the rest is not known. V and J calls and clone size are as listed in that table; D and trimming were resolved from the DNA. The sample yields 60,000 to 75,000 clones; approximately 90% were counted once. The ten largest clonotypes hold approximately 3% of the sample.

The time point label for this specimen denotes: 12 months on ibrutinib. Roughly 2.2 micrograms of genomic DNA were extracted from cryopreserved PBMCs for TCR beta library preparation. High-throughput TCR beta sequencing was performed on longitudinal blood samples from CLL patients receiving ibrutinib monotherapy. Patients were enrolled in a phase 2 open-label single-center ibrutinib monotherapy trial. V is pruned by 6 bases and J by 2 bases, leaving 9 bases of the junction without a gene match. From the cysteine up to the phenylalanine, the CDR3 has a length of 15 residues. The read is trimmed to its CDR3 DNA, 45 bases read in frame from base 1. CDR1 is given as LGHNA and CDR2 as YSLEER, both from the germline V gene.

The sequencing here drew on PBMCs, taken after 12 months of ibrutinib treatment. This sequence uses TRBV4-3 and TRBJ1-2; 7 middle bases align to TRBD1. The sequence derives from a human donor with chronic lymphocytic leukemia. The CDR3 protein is CASRQTLQGNYGYTF. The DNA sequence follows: TGCGCCAGCAGACAGACCCTACAGGGGAACTATGGCTACACCTTC.